Only a few counts were recorded for the clone carrying this T cell receptor (beta chain). Its antigen is undetermined. These data come from a study of cytomegalovirus exposure and HLA in healthy donors. Study-level findings and limits: The majority of TCR sequences were rare, yet some public TCRs appeared in many donors.

V gave up 3 bases and J gave up 6 bases, with 9 bases separating them. The V gene's germline CDR1 is SGDLS and CDR2 YYNGEE. The CDR3 consists of 13 residues. The PCR used 60 Vbeta and 13 Jbeta primers. Some clones are missing from TCRdb's copy, which holds only in-frame ones; the method was immunoSEQ multiplex PCR. The data show 95,000 to 150,000 clones, about two thirds seen once. Sequenced sample: PBMCs. The chain uses TRBV9 and TRBJ1-4, with unresolved D. The receptor's source is a woman aged 40 to 50 in good health and CMV-seropositive. The CDR3, as DNA: TGTGCCAGCAGCGCTCTCAGTGATGAAAAACTGTTTTTT. Translated, it gives CASSALSDEKLFF.